This note documents a single T cell receptor (beta chain) sequence. Other nucleotide sequences in the sample specify the same CDR3. Deletions cut 1 base from V and 0 bases from J, with 8 bases between. This CDR3 region has 16 residues. Germline V gene data show CDR1 as SGHRS and CDR2 as YFSETQ. Deep-level running was used for the assay. The protocol was immunoSEQ multiplex PCR, while the TCRdb copy is restricted to in-frame clones and leaves out a portion. The table shows more than 2 million clones, with 90% to 97% occurring only once. This sample was taken from a study of shared clonotypes between healthy human individuals. Study context: Each donor's CD4 naive and CD4 memory cells filled three plates apiece, CD8 naive two, and CD8 memory one.

Partitioning of CD4+ cells yielded a CD45RA+ naive subset and a CD45RA-negative memory subset. This chain uses TRBV5-1 with TRBJ1-6; D is ambiguous. Sequencing was done on a sample of naive CD4+ T cells sorted from blood. Subset described: CD45RA+ positively selected. The clonotype comes from a man aged 18-30 years in good health. The CDR3 sequence: CASSLSGSSYNSPLHF. CDR3 in DNA: TGCGCCAGCAGCTTGAGCGGGAGCTCCTATAATTCACCCCTCCACTTT.